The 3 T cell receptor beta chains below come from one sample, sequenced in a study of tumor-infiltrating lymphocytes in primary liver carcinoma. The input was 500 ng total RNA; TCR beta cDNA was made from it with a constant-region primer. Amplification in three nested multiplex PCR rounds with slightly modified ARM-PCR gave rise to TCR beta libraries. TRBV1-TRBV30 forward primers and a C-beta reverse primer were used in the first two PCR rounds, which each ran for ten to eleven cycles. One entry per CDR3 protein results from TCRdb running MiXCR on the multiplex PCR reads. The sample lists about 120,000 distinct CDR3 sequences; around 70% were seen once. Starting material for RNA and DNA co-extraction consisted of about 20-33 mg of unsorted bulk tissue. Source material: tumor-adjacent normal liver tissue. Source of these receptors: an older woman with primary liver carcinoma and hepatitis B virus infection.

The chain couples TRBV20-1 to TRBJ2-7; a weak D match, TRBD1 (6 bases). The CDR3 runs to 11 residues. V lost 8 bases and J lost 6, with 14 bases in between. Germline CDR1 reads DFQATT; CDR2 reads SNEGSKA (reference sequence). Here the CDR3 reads CSPQGFLEQYF. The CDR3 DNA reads TGCAGTCCCCAGGGGTTTCTCGAGCAGTACTTC.

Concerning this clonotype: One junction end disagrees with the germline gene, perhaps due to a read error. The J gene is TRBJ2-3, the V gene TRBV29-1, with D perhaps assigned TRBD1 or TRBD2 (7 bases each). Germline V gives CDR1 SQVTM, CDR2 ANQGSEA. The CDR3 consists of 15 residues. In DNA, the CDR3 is TGCAGCGTTGGAGGGGGGGTGCTGGGGACAGATATGCAGTATTTT. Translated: CSVGGGVLGTDMQYF.

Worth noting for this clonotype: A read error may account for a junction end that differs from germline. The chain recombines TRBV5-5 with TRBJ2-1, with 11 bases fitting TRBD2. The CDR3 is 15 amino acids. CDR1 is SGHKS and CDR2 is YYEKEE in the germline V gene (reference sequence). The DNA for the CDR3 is TGTGCCTGCAGCCTGACTAGCGGGACCCACAATGAGCAATTCTTC. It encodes CACSLTSGTHNEQFF.